This T cell receptor beta chain was profiled in a study of graft-versus-host responses after intestinal transplantation. Overall study context: Multivisceral, liver-intestinal, or isolated intestinal grafts went to recipients. Anti-thymocyte globulin induction was given to all recipients, followed by tacrolimus and steroids for 2 to 3 years.

This clone was seen a few times. Responder cells labeled with CFSE (roughly 200,000) were co-plated with irradiated stimulator cells labeled with violet dye (roughly 200,000). Some clones are missing from TCRdb's copy, which holds only in-frame ones; the method was immunoSEQ multiplex PCR. This sample has 20,000 to 25,000 clones; approximately 46% occur once, and the top ten carry 0.88%. Per germline, CDR1 SGHRS and CDR2 YFSETQ. CDR3 size: 14 residues. V was cut by 4 bases and J by 8 bases, with 13 bases left in between. The chain joins TRBV5-1 to TRBJ1-6, with D possibly TRBD1 on 5 matching bases. The sample in question was alloreactive CD4+ T cells from a mixed lymphocyte reaction culture, obtained before intestinal transplant. Subset meaning: CFSE-low proliferating T cells sorted from roughly 6-day pre-transplant mixed lymphocyte reaction (GvH or HvG direction). The TCR sequence derives from a human patient who received an intestinal transplant. The CDR3 DNA sequence: TGCGCCAGCAGCGTTGACAGACAAGATTCACCCCTCCACTTT. This gives the protein CASSVDRQDSPLHF. Complete variable domain (other parts from reference TRBV5-1 and TRBJ1-6): KAGVTQTPRYLIKTRGQQVTLSCSPISGHRSVSWYQQTPGQGLQFLFEYFSETQRNKGNFPGRFSGRQFSNSRSEMNVSTLELGDSALYLCASSVDRQDSPLHFGNGTRLTVT.